The rows below give T cell receptor beta chains drawn from one sample of a study of T cell repertoires in MIS-A myocarditis. Generated by immunoSEQ multiplex PCR, the TCRdb table keeps only in-frame clones and is missing some. The repertoire holds over 12,000 clones, with 74% as singletons. The sample comprised left ventricle heart tissue obtained at autopsy. These receptors came from a man between 18 and 29 years old with fulminant myocarditis from multisystem inflammatory syndrome in adults (MIS-A) after COVID-19. The CDR3 runs from the conserved cysteine through the conserved F or W. Only some rows state a clone size, as once, few, many or a class for expanded clones.

size	V	J	CDR3
NA	TRBV21-1	TRBJ1-1	CASSKAQVTEAFF
NA	TRBV13	TRBJ1-3	CASSLGGPGNTIYF
NA	TRBV28	TRBJ1-2	CASSLFKDIRGYTF
NA	TRBV28	TRBJ1-5	CASSSHREGQPQHF
NA	TRBV28	TRBJ1-2	CASSLNIGSYGYTF
few	TRBV29-1	TRBJ1-5	CSVETGAGQPQHF
NA	TRBV5-1	TRBJ1-2	CASSLDGRGGYGYTF
NA	TRBV9	TRBJ1-1	CASSAVGRLNTEAFF
NA	TRBV11-2	TRBJ2-7	CASSFVGGLSHEQYF
once	TRBV28	TRBJ1-6	CASRGGYNSPLHF
once	TRBV2	TRBJ1-5	CASTGANSNQPQHF
NA	TRBV19	TRBJ2-7	CASSLRTGPYEQYF
NA	TRBV5-1	TRBJ2-1	CASELAGGGGEQFF
once	TRBV5-1	TRBJ1-4	CASSLGGTGNEKLFF
NA	TRBV13	TRBJ2-1	CASSLGRGGDWGIYEQFF
few	TRBV4-3	TRBJ2-3	CASSPGTGVFTDTQYF
few	TRBV25-1	TRBJ1-2	CASGTGGYGYTF
once	TRBV28	TRBJ2-7	CASSLGRSSYEQYF
NA	TRBV6-5	TRBJ1-2	CATKGTVIPGYTF
NA	TRBV25-1	TRBJ2-5	CASSPSLAAWYQETQYF
NA	TRBV10-3	TRBJ2-1	CAISEGRTISNYNEQFF
once	TRBV7-6	TRBJ1-4	CASSREANEKLFF
NA	TRBV4-1	TRBJ1-3	CASRPSSSINTIYF
NA	TRBV15	TRBJ2-1	CATSKGQGAFKQFF
NA	TRBV7-2	TRBJ2-2	CASTRGPNTGELFF
NA	TRBV9	TRBJ2-7	CASSVGITSGSYEQYF
NA	TRBV19	TRBJ1-1	CASSITGGGTEAFF
NA	TRBV10-2	TRBJ2-7	CASTTGFYEQYF
NA	TRBV18	TRBJ2-2	CASSPLTGGTGELFF
NA	TRBV6-5	TRBJ1-1	CAITLIQDTEAFF
NA	TRBV5-8	TRBJ1-5	CASSLMDGQPQHF
NA	TRBV18	TRBJ1-1	CASSQLTNTEAFF
NA	TRBV3-1/TRBV3-2	TRBJ1-2	CASSQGKANYGYTF
medium-sized	TRBV7-6	TRBJ1-3	CASSLEVCALLVNTIYF
few	TRBV27	TRBJ2-7	CASSRTATYEQYF
NA	TRBV15	TRBJ2-7	CATSRGRQLNYEQYF
NA	TRBV11-2	TRBJ1-1	CASSLLTGTNTEAFF
NA	TRBV18	TRBJ2-5	CASSLGNGASETQYF
NA	TRBV28	TRBJ2-5	CATHKTLRALQETQYF
NA	TRBV12-3/TRBV12-4	TRBJ1-6	CASSLLAGSPLHF
NA	TRBV19	TRBJ2-7	CASSISGYEQYF
NA	TRBV5-5	TRBJ2-5	CASSLGSTSGRGTTQYF
NA	TRBV7-6	TRBJ2-2	CASSLVVPGGTNTGELFF
NA	TRBV27	TRBJ2-6	CASSLFQGHRRNYSGANVLTF
NA	TRBV6-5	TRBJ1-2	CASSYLTANYGYTF
NA	TRBV7-9	TRBJ1-1	CASSADRTNTEAFF